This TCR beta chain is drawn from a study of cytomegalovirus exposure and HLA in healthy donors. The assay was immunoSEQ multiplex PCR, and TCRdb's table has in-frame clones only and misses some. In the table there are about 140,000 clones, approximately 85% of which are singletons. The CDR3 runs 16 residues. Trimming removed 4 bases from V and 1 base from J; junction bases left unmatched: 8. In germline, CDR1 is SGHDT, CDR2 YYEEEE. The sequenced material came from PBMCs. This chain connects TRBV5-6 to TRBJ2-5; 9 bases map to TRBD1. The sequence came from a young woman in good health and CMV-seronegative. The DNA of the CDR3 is TGTGCCAGCAGCGCCGGACAGGGGAACCTCCAAGAGACCCAGTACTTC. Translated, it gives CASSAGQGNLQETQYF.